This T cell receptor (beta chain) was profiled in a study of shared clonotypes between healthy human individuals. The repertoire was sequenced with immunoSEQ multiplex PCR; TCRdb's copy has only in-frame clones and lacks some. The sample has over 850,000 clones; around 78% are singletons. The CDR3 covers 16 residues. From germline, CDR1 is SGHTA and CDR2 FQGNSA. The specimen sequenced was memory CD4+ T cells from PBMCs. Subset described: CD45RA-negative fraction. This sequence was found in a man aged 18 to 29 in good health. Some clones in this sample may be carry-over from other donors' samples. The chain uses TRBV7-2 and TRBJ2-5, with D maybe TRBD2 (6 bases). The assigned J gene may be wrong: the sequence end matches TRBJ2-7 better. CDR3 coding DNA: TGTGCCAGCAGCTTAGGCTTGGCAGGCGGGGCCTACGAGCAGTACTTC. It specifies CASSLGLAGGAYEQYF.